The present T cell receptor (beta chain) was sequenced within a study of blood T cell repertoires in COVID-19. Study-level information: Donors in the United States, Italy and Spain gave samples during acute or convalescent COVID-19.

In the source study's methods: Estimation of nucleated cell counts relied on the amplification of reference gene primers. Assay: immunoSEQ multiplex PCR; the TCRdb copy retains only in-frame clones and omits some. V and J calls plus clone size are reproduced from that table; the DNA served to infer D and trimming. The sample includes over 150,000 clones, over 80% of them seen just once. Per germline, CDR1 SGHTA and CDR2 FQGNSA. The CDR3 is made up of 13 amino acids. V lost 5 bases, J lost 6 bases, and 11 bases lay in between. This rearrangement joins TRBV7-2 to TRBJ1-5, with a weak D call TRBD1 (5 bases). The specimen was peripheral blood. This receptor was identified in a woman aged 80 or over with active or convalescent COVID-19. The CDR3 region is CASSLRGTQPQHF. In DNA, the CDR3 is TGTGCCAGCAGCCTAAGGGGTACTCAGCCCCAGCATTTT.